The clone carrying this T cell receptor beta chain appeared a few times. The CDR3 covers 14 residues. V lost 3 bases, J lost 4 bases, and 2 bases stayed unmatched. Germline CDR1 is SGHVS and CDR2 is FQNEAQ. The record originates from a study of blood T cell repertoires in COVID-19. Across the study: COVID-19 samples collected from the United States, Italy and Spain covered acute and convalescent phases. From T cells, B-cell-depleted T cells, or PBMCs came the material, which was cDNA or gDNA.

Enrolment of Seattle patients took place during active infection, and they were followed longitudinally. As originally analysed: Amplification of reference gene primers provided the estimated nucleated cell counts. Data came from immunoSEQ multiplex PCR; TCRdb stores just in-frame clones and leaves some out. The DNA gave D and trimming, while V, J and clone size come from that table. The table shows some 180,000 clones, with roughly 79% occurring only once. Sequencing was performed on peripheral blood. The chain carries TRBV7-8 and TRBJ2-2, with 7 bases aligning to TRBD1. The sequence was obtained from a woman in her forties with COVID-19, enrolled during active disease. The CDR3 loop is CASSLGQITGELFF. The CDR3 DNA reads TGTGCCAGCAGCTTGGGACAGATCACCGGGGAGCTGTTTTTT.